What follows describes a single TCR beta chain. The target antigen is unknown. The data were taken from a study of T cells in Graves' hyperthyroidism and ophthalmopathy. V shed 5 bases and J shed 2 bases, with 12 bases lying between them. CDR3 size: 13 residues. CDR1 and CDR2 (germline): DFQATT, SNEGSKA (reference sequence). Amplification of TCR beta CDR3 regions was performed using RNA transcripts as template. TCR CDR3 regions were first amplified by RT-PCR with HTBI primers. TCRdb itself ran the multiplex PCR reads through MiXCR, one entry per CDR3 protein. This sample has some 500,000 distinct CDR3 sequences, with around 15% found just once. Overall study findings and caveats: Among thyroid clonotypes expanded above 0.001, most also appeared in blood.

The receptor was derived from a woman aged 25 to 39 with Graves' ophthalmopathy. The sequenced sample was blood. The chain combines TRBV20-1 with TRBJ1-1; D perhaps matches TRBD1 (5 bases). Here the CDR3 DNA reads TGCAGTGCTGTCCCGCGGGGCAACACTGAAGCTTTCTTT. It encodes CSAVPRGNTEAFF.